The 20 T cell receptor beta chains presented below share a single source sample, sequenced in a study of T cells in Graves' hyperthyroidism and ophthalmopathy. Amplification yielded TCR beta CDR3 regions, with RNA transcripts as the source. First-round RT-PCR targeting the TCR CDR3 was performed with the HTBI primer set. TCRdb re-called the multiplex PCR reads with MiXCR, one entry per CDR3 protein. Here the sample spans roughly 280,000 distinct CDR3 sequences, approximately 17% being singletons. Specimen: blood. The receptors were sampled from a woman aged 55-75 years with Graves' ophthalmopathy.

The chain joins TRBV7-8 to TRBJ1-6, with D possibly being TRBD1 (5 bases). V was shortened by 5 bases and J by 6 bases, with 17 bases between the two germline ends. CDR3 length: 16 amino acids. From germline, CDR1 is SGHVS and CDR2 FQNEAQ. The CDR3: CASSPGAAGSNSPLHF. CDR3 nucleotide sequence: TGTGCCAGCAGCCCTGGGGCGGCCGGAAGTAATTCACCCCTCCACTTT.

The sample holds many counts of this clonotype. The V and J genes are TRBV11-2 and TRBJ1-6; TRBD1 matches at 8 bases. Losses at the gene ends were 5 bases for V and 10 bases for J; bases not matched to a gene: 10. The V gene's germline CDR1 is SGHAT and CDR2 FQNNGV. CDR3 length: 15 amino acids. Here the CDR3 reads CASSHEAGGDSPLHF. The CDR3 nucleotides are TGTGCCAGCAGCCATGAAGCAGGGGGCGACTCACCCCTCCACTTT.

This clonotype has at least ten counts. V is TRBV6-1 and J is TRBJ2-7, with TRBD2 identical over 8 bases. CDR3 length: 13 residues. Germline V CDR1 and CDR2: MNHNS, SASEGT. With V trimmed by 5 bases and J by 2 bases, 2 bases remained unmatched. The CDR3 reads CASSPGGTYEQYF. The DNA of the CDR3 is TGTGCCAGCAGTCCGGGGGGGACCTACGAGCAGTACTTC.

This clonotype was found many times. The J gene is TRBJ2-7, the V gene TRBV5-6; possibly TRBD1 for D (6 bases). This CDR3 has 12 amino acids. V was trimmed by 6 bases and J by 5 bases, leaving 12 bases between them. CDR1 is SGHDT and CDR2 is YYEEEE in the germline V gene. CDR3 residues: CASKQGVHEQYF. The CDR3 region has the DNA TGTGCCAGCAAACAGGGTGTGCACGAGCAGTACTTC.

V is TRBV7-9 and J is TRBJ1-3, with TRBD1 matching 7 bases. J was trimmed by 2 bases and V by 3 bases; bases with no gene match: 4. The length of the CDR3 is 15 residues. Germline V gives CDR1 SEHNR, CDR2 FQNEAQ (reference sequence). CDR3 nucleotides: TGTGCCAGCAGCTTGAGACAGGGCCCTGGAAACACCATATATTTT. Amino acids: CASSLRQGPGNTIYF.

This clonotype was found a few times. The chain employs TRBV6-2 or TRBV6-3 and TRBJ2-2; no reliable D call. Trimming removed 2 bases from V and 1 base from J, with 5 bases in between. The V gene's germline CDR1 is MNHEY and CDR2 SVGEGT. The CDR3 contains 14 residues. CDR3 loop: CASSYLQNTGELFF. CDR3 nucleotide sequence: TGTGCCAGCAGTTACCTACAGAACACCGGGGAGCTGTTTTTT.

The chain has TRBV10-3 and TRBJ1-1; maybe TRBD1 (6 bases). The CDR3 contains 15 residues. The V end was cut by 3 bases, the J end by 2 bases, with 13 bases between. The germline gives CDR1 ENHRY, CDR2 SYGVKD. DNA of the CDR3: TGTGCCATCAGTGACCCAACGACAGGAAACACTGAAGCTTTCTTT. Translated, it gives CAISDPTTGNTEAFF.

This clonotype was counted once. A read error may explain this, as a much larger clone is one base away. V gene TRBV12-3 or TRBV12-4 combines with J gene TRBJ2-5; D is uncertain. The CDR3 is made up of 14 amino acids. CDR3 residues: CACSLRTPRETQYF. CDR3 in DNA: TGTGCCTGCAGTTTACGGACGCCTCGAGAGACCCAGTACTTC.

This clonotype was found many times. The chain employs TRBV3-1 and TRBJ2-7; TRBD2 matches 7 bases. This CDR3 has 15 amino acids. V lost 5 bases to trimming and J lost 0 bases; unmatched junction nucleotides: 7. Per germline, CDR1 LGHDT and CDR2 YNNKEL (reference sequence). The CDR3 bases are TGTGCCAGCAGCGGGGCGGGGGATCTCTCCTACGAGCAGTACTTC. Residues: CASSGAGDLSYEQYF.

The chain combines TRBV29-1 with TRBJ2-3; D is perhaps TRBD1 (6 bases). V lost 3 bases to trimming and J lost 4 bases, with 11 bases between them. In germline, CDR1 is SQVTM, CDR2 ANQGSEA. This CDR3 has 13 residues. The CDR3: CSVEAQGPDTQYF. CDR3 DNA: TGCAGCGTTGAGGCACAGGGTCCAGATACGCAGTATTTT.

V usage is TRBV6-1 and J usage is TRBJ2-1, with 13 bases fitting TRBD2. CDR3 length: 15 residues. From germline, CDR1 is MNHNS and CDR2 SASEGT. V lost 5 bases to trimming and J lost 8 bases; unmatched junction nucleotides: 6. CDR3 sequence: CASSPGTSGIYEQFF. The CDR3 nucleotides read TGTGCCAGCAGTCCCGGGACTAGCGGGATATATGAGCAGTTCTTC.

There are many counts of this clonotype. The chain is built from TRBV3-1 and TRBJ1-3; perhaps TRBD1 as D (6 bases). This CDR3 has 13 residues. The V end was cut by 4 bases, the J end by 4 bases, with 8 bases between. Germline V gene data show CDR1 as LGHDT and CDR2 as YNNKEL (reference sequence). The CDR3 spells CASSLGQGNTIYF. Here the CDR3 DNA reads TGTGCCAGCAGCCTTGGACAGGGAAACACCATATATTTT.

V gene TRBV11-2 combines with J gene TRBJ2-2; TRBD1 agrees at 9 bases. V trimming: 5 bases; J trimming: 6 bases; junction bases outside the gene matches: 10. From germline, CDR1 is SGHAT and CDR2 FQNNGV. The CDR3 is made up of 16 amino acids. In DNA form, the CDR3 reads TGTGCCAGCAGCCCACGGGACAGGGAATATCCCGGGGAGCTGTTTTTT. This sequence encodes CASSPRDREYPGELFF.

This clonotype was observed many times. The chain has TRBV20-1 and TRBJ2-7; unclear D gene. The CDR3 sequence is 14 residues long. Germline V gene data show CDR1 as DFQATT and CDR2 as SNEGSKA (reference sequence). The V and J ends lost 6 bases and 4 bases respectively, with 19 bases between them. CDR3 loop: CSANLGSFLYEQYF. The CDR3 nucleotides read TGCAGTGCCAATCTAGGCAGTTTTTTATACGAGCAGTACTTC.

This clonotype has only a few counts. The chain is built from TRBV6-6 and TRBJ1-4, with unresolved D. The germline V gene encodes CDR1 MNHNY and CDR2 SVGAGI (reference sequence). This CDR3 contains 14 residues. Trimming left V 1 base short and J 7 bases short, with 10 bases between. CDR3 nucleotides: TGTGCCAGCAGTTACTTCGGGGAGGGTGAAAAACTGTTTTTT. This codes for CASSYFGEGEKLFF.

This clonotype was detected many times. The chain joins TRBV6-2 or TRBV6-3 to TRBJ2-1; no reliable D call. Germline values: CDR1 MNHEY, CDR2 SVGEGT. V was clipped by 6 bases and J by 0 bases, with 9 bases between them. The CDR3 has 14 residues. In DNA form, the CDR3 reads TGTGCCAGCAGGAAGACTGCCTCCTACAATGAGCAGTTCTTC. It yields the protein CASRKTASYNEQFF.

This clonotype was recorded at least ten times. The V call is TRBV29-1, the J call TRBJ1-2, with 9 positions matching TRBD1. This CDR3 comprises 16 residues. CDR1 is SQVTM and CDR2 is ANQGSEA in the germline V gene. The CDR3 here is CTVGGTGNGGRGGYTF. The CDR3 nucleotides are TGCACCGTCGGAGGGACAGGGAATGGGGGTCGCGGTGGCTACACCTTC.

This clonotype appeared a few times. The V and J genes are TRBV7-6 and TRBJ2-3; D is unclear. The CDR3 sequence is 14 residues long. The V and J ends lost 1 base and 4 bases respectively, with 9 bases between them. Germline assignment: CDR1 SGHVS and CDR2 FNYEAQ. CDR3: CASSLGNSPDTQYF. For the CDR3, the DNA is TGTGCCAGCAGCTTAGGGAACTCACCAGATACGCAGTATTTT.

At least ten counts were recorded for this clonotype. The chain couples TRBV15 to TRBJ2-5; D is perhaps TRBD1 or TRBD2 (7 bases each). V gave up 1 base and J gave up 5 bases, with 11 bases separating them. CDR3 length: 14 amino acids. The V gene's germline CDR1 is LNHNV and CDR2 YYDKDF (reference sequence). The CDR3 nucleotides read TGTGCCACCAGCAGAGGCCAGGGGGGGGAGACCCAGTACTTC. Encoded protein: CATSRGQGGETQYF.

This clonotype turned up a few times. The J gene is TRBJ2-7, the V gene TRBV19; no clear D. This CDR3 spans 14 amino acids. Germline values: CDR1 LNHDA, CDR2 SQIVND (reference sequence). Trimming took off 5 bases at V and 5 bases at J, with 16 bases between the two ends. Here the CDR3 DNA reads TGTGCCAGTAGTGCTGGTCAGTTTTTAAACGAGCAGTACTTC. This translates into CASSAGQFLNEQYF.